This T cell receptor (beta chain) was documented in a study of OX40 agonist ivuxolimab in advanced cancers. Across the study: Males comprised 75% to 90% of the group, whose mean age was approximately 60 years (range roughly 20 to 90). Study observations and caveats: CD8+ T cells were the subset that, on average, had more expanded clones than CD4+.

Enrollment shut out patients with autoimmune disease history or systemic immunosuppression. Details on this clone: Its antigen remains unidentified.

Clones were read by immunoSEQ multiplex PCR, and TCRdb kept only the in-frame ones, dropping some. The sample lists approximately 40,000 clones, 83% seen once, with 20% to 25% in the top ten. The receptor comes from an adult with an advanced solid tumor such as melanoma, head and neck, liver or kidney cancer. The material was CD4+ or CD8+ T cells sorted from blood, obtained in a trial of the OX40 agonist ivuxolimab.

CDR3 bases: TGTGCCAGCAGTCTCTCCTCCACAGGGAATAAATCCTACAATGAGCAGTTCTTC. Protein sequence: CASSLSSTGNKSYNEQFF. The V gene is TRBV27, the J gene TRBJ2-1, with a tentative D call TRBD1 (6 bases). This CDR3 spans 18 amino acids. From germline, CDR1 is MNHEY and CDR2 SMNVEV (reference sequence). Trimming removed 5 bases from V and 1 base from J, with 21 bases in between.